This T cell receptor (beta chain) is drawn from a study of blood T cell repertoires in COVID-19. The overall study: Samples representing acute and convalescent COVID-19 were sourced from the United States, Italy and Spain. Sources were T cells, B-cell-depleted T cells, or PBMCs; the material itself was cDNA or gDNA.

The V gene end was trimmed by 7 bases and the J gene end by 6 bases; junction bases not matched to a gene: 0. CDR1 and CDR2 from the germline V gene are MDHEN and SYDVKM. This CDR3 is 12 amino acids long. TCRdb's table, derived via immunoSEQ multiplex PCR, lists solely in-frame clones and lacks some. The table shows about 110,000 clones, with approximately 78% occurring only once. The TCR comes from a woman aged 80 or over with acute or convalescent COVID-19. Sequencing was done on a sample of peripheral blood. The rearrangement joins TRBV28 to TRBJ1-6; TRBD1 agrees at 7 bases. The CDR3 DNA reads TGTGCCAGCAACAGGGGTAATTCACCCCTCCACTTT. Residues: CASNRGNSPLHF.